This T cell receptor (beta chain) was sequenced for a study of radiation and T cells in renal cell carcinoma. TCRdb's copy holds only in-frame clones and misses some; the assay was immunoSEQ multiplex PCR. The profile covers just over 150,000 clones, with roughly 86% appearing a single time and under 15% taken by the ten largest. Time point indicated: blood 2 weeks post-SBRT. Treatment: 15 Gy SBRT to primary tumor, nephrectomy 4 weeks later. This CDR3 contains 15 residues. Germline CDR1 KGHSH, CDR2 LQKENI. Trimming took off 6 bases at V and 5 bases at J, with 20 bases between the two ends. The sample in question was blood, obtained from a patient whose treatment included radiotherapy and nephrectomy. This TCR came from a woman between 50 and 59 years old with renal cell carcinoma. V usage is TRBV18 and J usage is TRBJ2-7; unclear D gene. CDR3 sequence reads: CASSHPLSRRDEQYF. For the CDR3, the DNA is TGTGCCAGCTCCCATCCTCTGTCTAGAAGGGACGAGCAGTACTTC. The full variable domain, rest sourced from reference TRBV18 and TRBJ2-7, is NAGVMQNPRHLVRRRGQEARLRCSPMKGHSHVYWYRQLPEEGLKFMVYLQKENIIDESGMPKERFSAEFPKEGPSILRIQQVVRGDSAAYFCASSHPLSRRDEQYFGPGTRLTVT.